Shown below are 22 T cell receptor beta chains from a single sample sequenced in a study of blood T cell repertoires in COVID-19. Assay: immunoSEQ multiplex PCR; the TCRdb copy retains only in-frame clones and omits some. The sample holds around 300,000 clones; over 75% are singletons and the top ten take over 4.5%. The sample taken for sequencing was PBMCs or T cells enriched from blood (not recorded which). The receptors originated from a man aged 30 to 39 who had recovered from COVID-19.

V gene TRBV5-1 combines with J gene TRBJ2-5; 8 bases line up with TRBD1. Trimming cost V 4 bases and J 1 base; bases outside gene matches: 0. This CDR3 region has 13 residues. Germline CDR1 and CDR2: SGHRS and YFSETQ. CDR3 DNA: TGCGCCAGCAGCGACAGGGGCCAAGAGACCCAGTACTTC. This translates into CASSDRGQETQYF.

This rearrangement joins TRBV5-4 to TRBJ2-5; D call uncertain. CDR3 length: 12 residues. Per germline, CDR1 SGHNT and CDR2 YYREEE (reference sequence). V lost 2 bases to trimming and J lost 4 bases, with 6 bases between them. CDR3 coding DNA: TGTGCCAGCAGCTTACTCGGAGAGACCCAGTACTTC. Translated: CASSLLGETQYF.

This sequence joins TRBV30 and TRBJ1-3, with TRBD1 as a possible D gene (5 bases). CDR1 and CDR2 from the germline V gene are GTSNPN and SVGIG (reference sequence). The CDR3 is 15 residues long. The V end lost 1 base, the J end lost 0 bases, and 10 bases lay between the germline ends. The CDR3 bases are TGTGCCTGGAGTGGGGACTCAGCCTCTGGAAACACCATATATTTT. Translating it yields CAWSGDSASGNTIYF.

J is TRBJ2-7 and V is TRBV6-5; no clear D. Trimming stripped 7 bases from V and 0 bases from J, with 10 bases between. Germline CDR1 and CDR2: MNHEY and SVGAGI. The CDR3 is made up of 13 amino acids. Here the CDR3 reads CASKRFSSYEQYF. For the CDR3, the DNA is TGTGCCAGCAAAAGATTCAGCTCCTACGAGCAGTACTTC.

V and J are TRBV18 and TRBJ1-1, with D uncertain. Between the trimmed V and J ends, which lost 3 bases and 3 bases, there was a span of 11 bases. Germline V gene data show CDR1 as KGHSH and CDR2 as LQKENI. The CDR3 loop spans 14 amino acids. CDR3 nucleotide sequence: TGTGCCAGCTCACCTATGGCGGAATACACTGAAGCTTTCTTT. It translates to CASSPMAEYTEAFF.

V is TRBV7-3 and J is TRBJ2-2, with D possibly matching TRBD2 (5 bases). Per germline, CDR1 SGHTA and CDR2 FQGTGA. The CDR3 loop spans 15 amino acids. Trimming took off 5 bases at V and 0 bases at J, with 10 bases between the two ends. CDR3 nucleotide sequence: TGTGCCAGCAGCGGGGAGAGTACGAACACCGGGGAGCTGTTTTTT. Protein: CASSGESTNTGELFF.

The V and J genes are TRBV3-1 (or the pseudogene TRBV3-2) and TRBJ1-2, with D unclear. V was cut by 6 bases and J by 4 bases, with 12 bases left in between. This CDR3 has 13 amino acids. Germline V CDR1 and CDR2: LGHDT, YNNKEL (reference sequence). The CDR3 DNA is TGTGCCAGCAGGGACTACACAGCCTATGGCTACACCTTC. Amino acid sequence: CASRDYTAYGYTF.

V is TRBV9 and J is TRBJ2-7; no clear D gene. There are 11 residues in the CDR3. Germline V gives CDR1 SGDLS, CDR2 YYNGEE. DNA of the CDR3: TGTGCCAGCAGCGTAGCCTCCTCCGGAGAGGTC. Translating it yields CASSVASSGEV.

This clone was seen just once. CDR3 sequence: CASSLVTSVNEQFF. In DNA form, the CDR3 reads TGTGCCAGCAGCTTAGTGACTAGCGTCAATGAGCAGTTCTTC. This chain links TRBV7-6 with TRBJ2-1; TRBD2 agrees at 8 bases. CDR1 and CDR2 from the germline V gene are SGHVS and FNYEAQ. Trimming removed 1 base from V and 6 bases from J; junction bases left unmatched: 2. CDR3 length: 14 amino acids.

The V and J genes are TRBV18 and TRBJ2-3, with D hard to call. The CDR3 contains 16 residues. Per the germline V gene, CDR1 is KGHSH and CDR2 is LQKENI. The V gene lost 3 bases and the J gene lost 4 bases, with 17 bases spanning the gap. The CDR3 loop is CASSPQSFQAPDTQYF. In DNA form, the CDR3 reads TGTGCCAGCTCACCTCAAAGCTTTCAGGCCCCAGATACGCAGTATTTT.

Turning to this clone: Other DNA sequences in the sample encode the same CDR3. V is TRBV5-1 and J is TRBJ2-3; D remains ambiguous. In germline, CDR1 is SGHRS, CDR2 YFSETQ. V was pared by 0 bases and J by 0 bases, with 8 bases between. The CDR3 covers 15 residues. The CDR3 reads CASSLGGTSTDTQYF. The CDR3 coding sequence is TGCGCCAGCAGCTTGGGCGGCACTAGCACAGATACGCAGTATTTT.

The J gene is TRBJ1-6, the V gene TRBV5-8; no definite D call. Germline V gene data show CDR1 as SGHTS and CDR2 as YDEGEE. The V end lost 0 bases, the J end lost 7 bases, and 14 bases lay between the germline ends. The CDR3 length is 16 residues. The CDR3 region has the DNA TGTGCCAGCAGCTTGGACAGCGGGTTTGGGAATTCACCCCTCCACTTT. This encodes CASSLDSGFGNSPLHF. Full variable domain (rest looked up from reference TRBV5-8 and TRBJ1-6): EAGVTQSPTHLIKTRGQQATLRCSPISGHTSVYWYQQALGLGLQFLLWYDEGEERNRGNFPPRFSGRQFPNYSSELNVNALELEDSALYLCASSLDSGFGNSPLHFGNGTRLTVT.

The chain combines TRBV5-1 with TRBJ2-3, with D possibly TRBD2 on 5 matching bases. Trimming took 1 base from V and 3 from J, leaving 12 bases between them. The CDR3 has 15 amino acids. CDR1 SGHRS and CDR2 YFSETQ come from the germline V gene. DNA of the CDR3: TGCGCCAGCAGCTTGTGGGAGTCTAGGACAGATACGCAGTATTTT. Its protein is CASSLWESRTDTQYF.

V and J are TRBV13 and TRBJ2-7, with D hard to call. Germline values: CDR1 PRHDT, CDR2 FYEKMQ (reference sequence). There are 12 residues in the CDR3. V was trimmed by 2 bases and J by 6 bases, leaving 8 bases between them. The CDR3 DNA sequence: TGTGCCAGCAGCTTACAAGCAGGCGAGCAGTACTTC. This gives the protein CASSLQAGEQYF. Full variable domain (rest looked up from reference TRBV13 and TRBJ2-7): AAGVIQSPRHLIKEKRETATLKCYPIPRHDTVYWYQQGPGQDPQFLISFYEKMQSDKGSIPDRFSAQQFSDYHSELNMSSLELGDSALYFCASSLQAGEQYFGPGTRLTVT.

This chain connects TRBV5-1 to TRBJ2-5, with TRBD1 matching 7 bases. V shed 0 bases, J shed 4 bases, and the junction held 6 bases outside the gene matches. The CDR3 is made up of 15 amino acids. Germline CDR1 SGHRS, CDR2 YFSETQ. In DNA, the CDR3 is TGCGCCAGCAGCTTGGGGCAGGGGGTCCCAGAGACCCAGTACTTC. Its translation is CASSLGQGVPETQYF.

This clone was seen only a few times. CDR3 nucleotides: TGTGCCAGCAGCTTGTACCAGGCCTCAACTTCCGGGGAGCTGTTTTTT. This translates into CASSLYQASTSGELFF. The V call is TRBV5-4, the J call TRBJ2-2; D not certain. From germline, CDR1 is SGHNT and CDR2 YYREEE (reference sequence). The germline V and J ends were trimmed by 1 base and 6 bases, with 16 bases remaining between them. This CDR3 is built from 16 residues.

The rearrangement uses TRBV7-9 and TRBJ1-4; the D gene is possibly TRBD1 (5 bases). The CDR3 sequence is 18 residues long. The V gene lost 4 bases and the J gene lost 0 bases, with 18 bases spanning the gap. Germline values: CDR1 SEHNR, CDR2 FQNEAQ (reference sequence). As DNA, the CDR3 is TGTGCCAGCAGCTCTCCCTCGGGGGGATTTGCAACTAATGAAAAACTGTTTTTT. This translates into CASSSPSGGFATNEKLFF.

This clone has a single count. The chain combines TRBV7-9 with TRBJ2-7; a possible D gene is TRBD2 (5 bases). This CDR3 comprises 15 residues. V lost 4 bases to trimming and J lost 4 bases, with 17 bases between them. Germline assignment: CDR1 SEHNR and CDR2 FQNEAQ (reference sequence). In DNA, the CDR3 is TGTGCCAGCAGCTCGTCGGACTGGTTGGGTTACGAGCAGTACTTC. Protein: CASSSSDWLGYEQYF.

The J gene is TRBJ2-7, the V gene TRBV7-8; the D is unclear. CDR3 size: 14 residues. V gave up 1 base and J gave up 0 bases, with 7 bases separating them. The V gene's germline CDR1 is SGHVS and CDR2 FQNEAQ. This chain's CDR3 is CASSLVVSSYEQYF. In DNA form, the CDR3 reads TGTGCCAGCAGCTTAGTAGTTAGCTCCTACGAGCAGTACTTC.

The genes are TRBV25-1 and TRBJ2-5, with a weak D call TRBD1 (5 bases). CDR1 is MGHDK and CDR2 is SYGVNS in the germline V gene. Deletions cut 0 bases from V and 5 bases from J, with 13 bases between. The CDR3 spans 15 residues. The CDR3 is CASSEYYRIGETQYF. CDR3 nucleotide sequence: TGTGCCAGCAGTGAATATTACAGGATTGGGGAGACCCAGTACTTC.

The chain is built from TRBV14 and TRBJ2-1; the D gene is possibly TRBD2 (5 bases). This CDR3 comprises 13 residues. The germline CDR1 and CDR2 sequences are SGHDN and FVKESK. V shed 5 bases and J shed 0 bases, with 5 bases lying between them. This CDR3 is CASSEGSYNEQFF. In DNA, the CDR3 is TGTGCCAGCAGCGAGGGCTCCTACAATGAGCAGTTCTTC.

V is TRBV12-3 or TRBV12-4 and J is TRBJ2-5; 8 bases fit TRBD2. This CDR3 is 13 amino acids long. V shed 5 bases, J shed 4 bases, and the junction held 3 bases outside the gene matches. DNA for the CDR3: TGTGCCAGCAGTCTCGGGACTAGAGAGACCCAGTACTTC. It specifies CASSLGTRETQYF.